This T cell receptor (beta chain) was sequenced in a study of shared clonotypes between healthy human individuals. Overall study context: The study used three CD4 naive, three CD4 memory, two CD8 naive and one CD8 memory plate per donor. Study-wide results and limits: The sharing of 4.5% to 5% of naive CD4 clonotypes was seen across several donors.

Authors' data handling: Owing to the provision of junction-only sequences devoid of quality scores by immunoSEQ, filtering differed. Measured with immunoSEQ multiplex PCR; TCRdb has only the in-frame clones, and not every one. The V and J calls and the clone size are those of that table, but D and trimming were determined from the DNA. The sample consists of about 2.4 million clones, 80% to 95% of them appearing once. In the case of this clone: The antigen is unknown.

Germline lookup yields CDR1 MDHEN and CDR2 SYDVKM. The V gene lost 2 bases and the J gene lost 5 bases, with 16 bases spanning the gap. The CDR3 is 15 amino acids. The study drew its donors from healthy HIV-negative adults without recent acute infections or vaccinations. V and J are TRBV28 and TRBJ2-7; tentatively, D is TRBD2 (6 bases). Sequences were obtained from naive CD4+ T cells from PBMCs. Subset: CD45RA+ positively selected. This TCR was sampled from a man between 18 and 29 years old in good health. Some clones in this sample may be carry-over from other donors' samples. In DNA, the CDR3 is TGTGCCAGCAGTTTAACGAGCGGGCCTCGCCACGAGCAGTACTTC. Amino acid sequence: CASSLTSGPRHEQYF.